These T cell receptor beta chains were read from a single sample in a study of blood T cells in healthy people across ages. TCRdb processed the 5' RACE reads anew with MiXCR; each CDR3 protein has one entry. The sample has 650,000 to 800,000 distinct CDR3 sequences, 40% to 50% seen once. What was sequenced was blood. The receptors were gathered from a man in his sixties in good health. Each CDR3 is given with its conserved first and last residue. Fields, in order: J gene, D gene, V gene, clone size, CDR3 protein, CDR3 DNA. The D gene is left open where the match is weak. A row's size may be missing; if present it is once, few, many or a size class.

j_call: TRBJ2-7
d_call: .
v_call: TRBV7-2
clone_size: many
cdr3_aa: CASSQGRTYEQYF
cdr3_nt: TGTGCCAGCAGCCAGGGCAGAACCTACGAGCAGTACTTC

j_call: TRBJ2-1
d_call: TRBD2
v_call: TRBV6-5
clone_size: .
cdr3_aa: CASSYPGGVNEQFF
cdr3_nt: TGTGCCAGCAGTTACCCTGGGGGGGTCAATGAGCAGTTCTTC

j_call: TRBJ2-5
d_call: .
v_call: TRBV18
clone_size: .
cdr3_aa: CASSPSHETQYF
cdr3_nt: TGTGCCAGCTCACCTAGCCACGAGACCCAGTACTTC

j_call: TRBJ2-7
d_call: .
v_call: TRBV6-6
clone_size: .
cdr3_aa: CASSYFGAEQGAQYF
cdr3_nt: TGTGCCAGCAGTTACTTTGGTGCGGAGCAGGGAGCCCAGTACTTC

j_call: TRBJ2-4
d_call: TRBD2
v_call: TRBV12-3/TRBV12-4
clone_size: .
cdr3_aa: CATQRGDRGGEQYF
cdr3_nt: TGTGCCACCCAAAGAGGGGACCGTGGGGGGGAGCAGTACTTC

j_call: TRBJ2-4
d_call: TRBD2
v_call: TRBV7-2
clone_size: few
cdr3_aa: CASKRGDRNIQYF
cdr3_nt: TGTGCCAGCAAGCGGGGGGATAGAAACATTCAGTACTTC

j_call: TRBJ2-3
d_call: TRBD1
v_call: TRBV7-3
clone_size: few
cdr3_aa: CASSTTGGRDTQYF
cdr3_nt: TGTGCCAGCAGCACGACAGGGGGCAGGGATACGCAGTATTTT

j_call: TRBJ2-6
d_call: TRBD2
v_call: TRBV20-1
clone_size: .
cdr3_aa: CSASGGNSGANVLTF
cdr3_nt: TGCAGTGCTAGCGGGGGGAACTCTGGGGCCAACGTCCTGACTTTC

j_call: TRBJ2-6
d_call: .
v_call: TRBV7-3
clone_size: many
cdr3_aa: CASSLTAGANVLTF
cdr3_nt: TGTGCCAGCAGCTTAACGGCTGGGGCCAACGTCCTGACTTTC

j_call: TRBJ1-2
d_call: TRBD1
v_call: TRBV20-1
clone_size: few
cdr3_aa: CSARDLRQGGYGYTF
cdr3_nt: TGCAGTGCTAGAGATTTGAGACAGGGCGGCTATGGCTACACCTTC

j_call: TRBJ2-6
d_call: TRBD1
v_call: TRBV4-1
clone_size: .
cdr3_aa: CASSRTGGVNGANVLTF
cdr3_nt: TGCGCCAGCAGCCGGACAGGGGGGGTGAATGGGGCCAACGTCCTGACTTTC

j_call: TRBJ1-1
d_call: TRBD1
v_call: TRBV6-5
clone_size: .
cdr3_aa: CASSDSTGRITDTEAFF
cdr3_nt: TGTGCCAGCAGTGACTCGACAGGGCGCATTACGGACACTGAAGCTTTCTTT

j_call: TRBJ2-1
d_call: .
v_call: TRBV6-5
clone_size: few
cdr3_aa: CASSSSLVRSYNEQFF
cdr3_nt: TGTGCCAGCAGTAGCTCCCTAGTACGTTCCTACAATGAGCAGTTCTTC

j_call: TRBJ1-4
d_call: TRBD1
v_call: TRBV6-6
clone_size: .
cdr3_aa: CASSLRTGGFANEKLFF
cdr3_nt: TGTGCCAGCAGTTTACGGACAGGGGGCTTTGCTAATGAAAAACTGTTTTTT

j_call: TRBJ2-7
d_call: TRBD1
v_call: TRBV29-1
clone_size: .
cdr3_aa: CSVLWTGGQYEQYF
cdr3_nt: TGCAGCGTTTTGTGGACAGGGGGTCAATACGAGCAGTACTTC

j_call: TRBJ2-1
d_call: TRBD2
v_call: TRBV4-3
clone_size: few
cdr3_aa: CASSQDAASGGNEQFF
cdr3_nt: TGCGCCAGCAGCCAAGACGCGGCTAGCGGGGGTAATGAGCAGTTCTTC

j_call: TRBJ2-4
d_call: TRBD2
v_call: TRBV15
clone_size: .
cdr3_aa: CATSRGGGGTSVAKNIQYF
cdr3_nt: TGTGCCACCAGCAGAGGCGGGGGGGGAACCTCTGTAGCCAAAAACATTCAGTACTTC

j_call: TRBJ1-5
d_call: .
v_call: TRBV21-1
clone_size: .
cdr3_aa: CASSNHRGGPQPQHF
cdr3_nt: TGTGCCAGCAGCAATCACAGGGGGGGACCTCAGCCCCAGCATTTT

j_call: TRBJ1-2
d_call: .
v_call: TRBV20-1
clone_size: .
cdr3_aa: CSARGPVVRDYGYTF
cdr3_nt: TGCAGTGCTAGAGGCCCGGTCGTCAGGGACTATGGCTACACCTTC

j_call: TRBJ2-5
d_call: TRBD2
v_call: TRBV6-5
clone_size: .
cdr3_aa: CASSYSWTSQETQYF
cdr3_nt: TGTGCCAGCAGTTACTCTTGGACTAGCCAAGAGACCCAGTACTTC

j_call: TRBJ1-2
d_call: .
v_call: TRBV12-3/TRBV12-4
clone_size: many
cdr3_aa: CASSFGQGGGYTF
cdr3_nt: TGTGCCAGCAGTTTCGGGCAGGGAGGTGGCTACACCTTC

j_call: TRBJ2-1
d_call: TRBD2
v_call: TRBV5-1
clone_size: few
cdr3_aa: CASRTPSGPAEHEQFF
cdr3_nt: TGCGCCAGCAGGACCCCTAGCGGTCCTGCCGAACATGAGCAGTTCTTC

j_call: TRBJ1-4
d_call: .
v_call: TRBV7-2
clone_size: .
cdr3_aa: CASSPGGHSREKLFF
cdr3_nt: TGTGCCAGCAGCCCCGGGGGGCACAGTCGGGAAAAACTGTTTTTT

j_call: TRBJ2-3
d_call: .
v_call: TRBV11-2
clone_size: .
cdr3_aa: CASSLGSTSLTDTQYF
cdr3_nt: TGTGCCAGCAGCTTAGGGTCGACTAGTCTCACAGATACGCAGTATTTT

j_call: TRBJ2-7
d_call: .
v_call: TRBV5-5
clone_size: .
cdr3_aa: CASSLSQAHSYEQYF
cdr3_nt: TGTGCCAGCAGCTTGTCCCAGGCGCACTCCTACGAGCAGTACTTC

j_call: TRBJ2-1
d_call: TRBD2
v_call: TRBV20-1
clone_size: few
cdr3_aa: CSARLAGVVRAYNEQFF
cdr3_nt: TGCAGTGCCAGACTAGCGGGGGTCGTCAGGGCTTACAATGAGCAGTTCTTC

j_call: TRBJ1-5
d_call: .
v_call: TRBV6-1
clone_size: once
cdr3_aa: CASSKGPTSNQPQHF
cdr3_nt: TGTGCCAGCAGCAAAGGGCCAACTAGCAATCAGCCCCAGCATTTT

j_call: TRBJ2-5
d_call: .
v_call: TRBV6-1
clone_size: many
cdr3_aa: CASRDGGGEYF
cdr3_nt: TGTGCCAGCAGAGATGGGGGCGGAGAGTACTTC

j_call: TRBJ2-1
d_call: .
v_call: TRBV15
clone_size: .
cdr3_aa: CATSRDQNNEQFF
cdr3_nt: TGTGCCACCAGCAGAGACCAGAACAATGAGCAGTTCTTC

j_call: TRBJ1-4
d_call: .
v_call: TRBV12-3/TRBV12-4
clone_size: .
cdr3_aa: CASSYDRTNEKLFF
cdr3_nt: TGTGCCAGCAGTTACGACAGAACAAATGAAAAACTGTTTTTT

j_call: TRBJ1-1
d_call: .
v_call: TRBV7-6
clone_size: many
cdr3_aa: CASSADLNTEAFF
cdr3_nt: TGTGCCAGCAGCGCAGACCTGAACACTGAAGCTTTCTTT

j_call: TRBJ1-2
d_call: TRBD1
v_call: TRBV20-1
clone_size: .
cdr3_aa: CSASGTGLREGYTF
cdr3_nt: TGCAGTGCGAGCGGGACAGGGTTACGGGAAGGCTACACCTTC

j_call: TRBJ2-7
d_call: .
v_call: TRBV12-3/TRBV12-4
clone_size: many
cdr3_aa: CASARSDRRALSEQYF
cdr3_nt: TGTGCCAGTGCGAGATCCGACAGGAGGGCCCTCTCCGAGCAGTACTTC

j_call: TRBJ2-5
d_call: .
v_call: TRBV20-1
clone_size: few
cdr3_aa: CSAQLGGKSKETQYF
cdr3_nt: TGCAGTGCCCAACTTGGGGGGAAAAGTAAAGAGACCCAGTACTTC

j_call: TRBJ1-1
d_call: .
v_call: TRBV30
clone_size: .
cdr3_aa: CAWSPPGQGTEAFF
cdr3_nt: TGTGCCTGGAGTCCCCCGGGGCAAGGGACTGAAGCTTTCTTT

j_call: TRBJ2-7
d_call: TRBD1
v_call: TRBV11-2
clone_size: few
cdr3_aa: CASSLLTGISYEQYF
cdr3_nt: TGTGCCAGCAGCCTCCTGACAGGGATCTCCTACGAGCAGTACTTC

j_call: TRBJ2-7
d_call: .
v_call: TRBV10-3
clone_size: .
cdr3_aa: CAIISTLRDGKYEQYF
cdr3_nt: TGTGCCATCATCTCCACATTACGGGACGGGAAATACGAGCAGTACTTC

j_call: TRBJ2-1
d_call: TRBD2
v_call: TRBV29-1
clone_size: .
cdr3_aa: CSVERRGGRSNEQFF
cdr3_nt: TGCAGCGTTGAGCGTCGGGGGGGCCGCAGCAATGAGCAGTTCTTC

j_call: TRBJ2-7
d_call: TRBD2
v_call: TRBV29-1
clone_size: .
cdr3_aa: CSARGGLNEQYF
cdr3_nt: TGCAGCGCTCGGGGGGGGCTTAACGAGCAGTACTTC

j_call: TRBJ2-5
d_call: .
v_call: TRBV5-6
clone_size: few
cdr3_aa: CASNPRGNLGETQYF
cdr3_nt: TGTGCCAGCAACCCGAGAGGGAATTTAGGAGAGACCCAGTACTTC

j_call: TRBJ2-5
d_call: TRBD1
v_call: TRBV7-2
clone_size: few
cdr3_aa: CASSQRTGKETQYF
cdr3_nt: TGTGCCAGCAGCCAAAGGACAGGCAAAGAGACCCAGTACTTC

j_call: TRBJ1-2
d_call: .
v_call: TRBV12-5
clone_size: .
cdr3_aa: CASGLGSDDGYTF
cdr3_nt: TGTGCTAGTGGTTTGGGTTCTGACGATGGCTACACCTTC

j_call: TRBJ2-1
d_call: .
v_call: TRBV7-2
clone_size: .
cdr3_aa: CASRGSGSSYNEQFF
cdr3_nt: TGTGCCAGCAGGGGTAGCGGCTCCTCCTACAATGAGCAGTTCTTC

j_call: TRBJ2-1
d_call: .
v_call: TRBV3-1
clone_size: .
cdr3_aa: CASRTLGANEQFF
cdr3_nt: TGTGCCAGCAGGACGCTTGGGGCCAATGAGCAGTTCTTC

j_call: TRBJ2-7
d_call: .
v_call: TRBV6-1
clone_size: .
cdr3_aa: CATEDRYEQYF
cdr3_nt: TGTGCCACCGAAGACCGCTACGAGCAGTACTTC

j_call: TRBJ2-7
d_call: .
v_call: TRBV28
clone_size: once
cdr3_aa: CTSSSSGQSSYEQYF
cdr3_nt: TGTACCAGCAGCTCGTCAGGGCAATCCTCCTACGAGCAGTACTTC

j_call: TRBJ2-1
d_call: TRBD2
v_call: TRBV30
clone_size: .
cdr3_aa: CAWKQRGGRGEQFF
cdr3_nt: TGTGCCTGGAAACAGCGGGGGGGCCGTGGTGAGCAGTTCTTC

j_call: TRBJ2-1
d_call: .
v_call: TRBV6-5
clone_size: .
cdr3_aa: CASSSPGQTYNEQFF
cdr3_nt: TGTGCCAGCAGTTCTCCGGGACAAACCTACAATGAGCAGTTCTTC

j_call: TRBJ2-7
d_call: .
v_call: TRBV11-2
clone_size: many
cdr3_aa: CASSLGQTGTEQYF
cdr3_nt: TGTGCCAGCAGCTTAGGCCAAACGGGGACCGAGCAGTACTTC

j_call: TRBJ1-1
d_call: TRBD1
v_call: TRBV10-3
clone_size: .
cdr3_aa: CAISKSPGQGDTEAFF
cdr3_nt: TGTGCCATCAGCAAAAGCCCCGGACAGGGAGACACTGAAGCTTTCTTT

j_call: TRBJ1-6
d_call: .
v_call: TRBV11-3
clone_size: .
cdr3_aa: CASSLGVSGSSSPLHF
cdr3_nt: TGTGCCAGCAGCTTAGGGGTGTCGGGGTCCAGTTCACCCCTCCACTTT

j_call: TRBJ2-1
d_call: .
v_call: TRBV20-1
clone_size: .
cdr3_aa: CSARDRARGEQFF
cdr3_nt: TGCAGTGCTAGAGATCGGGCGCGGGGTGAGCAGTTCTTC

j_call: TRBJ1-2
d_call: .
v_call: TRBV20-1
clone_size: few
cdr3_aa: CSASHQGSGYGYTF
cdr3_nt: TGCAGTGCTAGTCATCAGGGGTCTGGCTATGGCTACACCTTC

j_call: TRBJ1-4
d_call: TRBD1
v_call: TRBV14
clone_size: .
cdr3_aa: CASSRDRRGKLFF
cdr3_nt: TGTGCCAGCAGCCGGGACAGGCGGGGAAAACTGTTTTTT

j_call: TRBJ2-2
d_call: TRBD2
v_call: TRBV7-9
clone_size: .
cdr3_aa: CASKPPTSGVTGELFF
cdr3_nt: TGTGCCAGCAAACCTCCGACTAGCGGGGTCACCGGGGAGCTGTTTTTT

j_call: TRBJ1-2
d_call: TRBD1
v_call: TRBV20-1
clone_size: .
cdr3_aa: CSAGDRVWYGYTF
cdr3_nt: TGCAGTGCTGGGGACAGGGTTTGGTATGGCTACACCTTC

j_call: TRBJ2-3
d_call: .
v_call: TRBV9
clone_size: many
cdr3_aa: CASSQGRDTQYF
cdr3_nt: TGTGCCAGCAGCCAGGGTAGGGATACGCAGTATTTT

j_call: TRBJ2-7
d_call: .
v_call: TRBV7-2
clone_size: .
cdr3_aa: CASSFRDRDGEQYF
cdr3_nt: TGTGCCAGCAGCTTCCGGGACCGTGATGGTGAGCAGTACTTC

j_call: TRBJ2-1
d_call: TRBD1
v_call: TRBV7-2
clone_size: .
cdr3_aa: CASSLWTGAVDEQFF
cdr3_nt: TGTGCCAGCAGCCTGTGGACAGGGGCGGTCGATGAGCAGTTCTTC